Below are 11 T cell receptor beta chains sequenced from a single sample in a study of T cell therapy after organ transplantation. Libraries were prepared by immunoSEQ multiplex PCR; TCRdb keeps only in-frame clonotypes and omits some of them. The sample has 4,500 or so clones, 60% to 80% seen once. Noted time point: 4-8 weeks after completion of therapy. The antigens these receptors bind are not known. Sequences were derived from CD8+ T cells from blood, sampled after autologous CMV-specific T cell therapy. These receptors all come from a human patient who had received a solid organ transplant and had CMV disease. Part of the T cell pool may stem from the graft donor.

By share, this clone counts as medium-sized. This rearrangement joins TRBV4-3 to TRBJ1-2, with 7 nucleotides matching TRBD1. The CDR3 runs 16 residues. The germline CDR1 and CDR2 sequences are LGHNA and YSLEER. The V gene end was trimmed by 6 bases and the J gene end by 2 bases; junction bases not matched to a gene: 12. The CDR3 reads CASRPDQTGSNYGYTF. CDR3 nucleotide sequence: TGCGCCAGCAGGCCGGATCAGACAGGGTCAAACTATGGCTACACCTTC.

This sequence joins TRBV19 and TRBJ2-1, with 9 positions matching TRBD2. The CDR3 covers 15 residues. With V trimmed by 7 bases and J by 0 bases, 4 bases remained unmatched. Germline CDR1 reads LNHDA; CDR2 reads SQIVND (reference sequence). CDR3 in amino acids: CASTLSGSSYNEQFF. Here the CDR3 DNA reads TGTGCCAGTACCCTTAGCGGGAGCTCCTACAATGAGCAGTTCTTC.

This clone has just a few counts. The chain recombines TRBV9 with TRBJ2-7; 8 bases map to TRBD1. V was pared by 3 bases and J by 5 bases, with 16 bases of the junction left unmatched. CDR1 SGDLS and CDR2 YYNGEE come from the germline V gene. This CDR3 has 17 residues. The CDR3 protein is CASSESPDRGLLHEQYF. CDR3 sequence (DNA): TGTGCCAGCAGCGAGTCCCCTGACAGGGGACTCCTACACGAGCAGTACTTC.

The CDR3 spells CASTGTPGNTEAFF. CDR3 DNA: TGTGCCAGCACTGGGACCCCAGGGAACACTGAAGCTTTCTTT. This sequence joins TRBV5-4 and TRBJ1-1, with D perhaps TRBD1 (5 bases). Germline values: CDR1 SGHNT, CDR2 YYREEE (reference sequence). Between the trimmed V and J ends, which lost 6 bases and 1 base, there was a span of 13 bases. The CDR3 totals 14 residues.

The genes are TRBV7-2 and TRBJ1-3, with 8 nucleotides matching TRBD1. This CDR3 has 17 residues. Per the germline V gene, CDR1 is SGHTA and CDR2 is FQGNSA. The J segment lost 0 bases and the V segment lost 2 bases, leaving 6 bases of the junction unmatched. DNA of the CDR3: TGTGCCAGCAGCTTAACCGGGACAGGTTACTCTGGAAACACCATATATTTT. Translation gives CASSLTGTGYSGNTIYF.

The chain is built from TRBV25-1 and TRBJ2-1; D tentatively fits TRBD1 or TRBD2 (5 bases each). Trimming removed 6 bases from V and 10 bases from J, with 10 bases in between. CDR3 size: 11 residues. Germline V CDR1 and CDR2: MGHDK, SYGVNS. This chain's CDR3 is CASRGAGEQFF. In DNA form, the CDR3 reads TGTGCCAGCAGAGGGGCGGGCGAGCAGTTCTTC.

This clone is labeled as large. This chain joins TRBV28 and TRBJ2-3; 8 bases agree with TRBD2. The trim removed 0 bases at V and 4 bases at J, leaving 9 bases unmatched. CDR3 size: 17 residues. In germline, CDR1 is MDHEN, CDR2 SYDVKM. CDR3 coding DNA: TGTGCCAGCAGTTTATGGGCGGGAGCGGGAGCATCAGATACGCAGTATTTT. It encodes CASSLWAGAGASDTQYF.

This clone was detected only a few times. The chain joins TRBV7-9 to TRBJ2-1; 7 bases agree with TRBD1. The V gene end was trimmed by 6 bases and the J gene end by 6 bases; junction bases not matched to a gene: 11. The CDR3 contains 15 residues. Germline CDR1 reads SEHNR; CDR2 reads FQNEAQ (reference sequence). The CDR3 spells CASRGNRGLGNEQFF. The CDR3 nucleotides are TGTGCCAGCAGAGGAAACAGGGGTCTGGGCAATGAGCAGTTCTTC. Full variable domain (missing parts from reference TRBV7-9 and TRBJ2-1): DTGVSQNPRHKITKRGQNVTFRCDPISEHNRLYWYRQTLGQGPEFLTYFQNEAQLEKSRLLSDRFSAERPKGSFSTLEIQRTEQGDSAMYLCASRGNRGLGNEQFFGPGTRLTVL.

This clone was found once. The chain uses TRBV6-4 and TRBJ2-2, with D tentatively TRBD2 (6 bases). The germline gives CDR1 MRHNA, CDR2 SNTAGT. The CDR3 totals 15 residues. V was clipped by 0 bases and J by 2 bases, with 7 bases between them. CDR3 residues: CASSDSGTNTGELFF. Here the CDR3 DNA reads TGTGCCAGCAGTGACTCGGGGACTAACACCGGGGAGCTGTTTTTT.

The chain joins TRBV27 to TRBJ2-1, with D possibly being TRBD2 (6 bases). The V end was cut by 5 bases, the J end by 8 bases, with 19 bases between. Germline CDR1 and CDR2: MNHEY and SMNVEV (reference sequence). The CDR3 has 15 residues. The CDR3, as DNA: TGTGCCAGCAGTCCACGGACTATACCGTCGCATGAGCAGTTCTTC. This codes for CASSPRTIPSHEQFF.

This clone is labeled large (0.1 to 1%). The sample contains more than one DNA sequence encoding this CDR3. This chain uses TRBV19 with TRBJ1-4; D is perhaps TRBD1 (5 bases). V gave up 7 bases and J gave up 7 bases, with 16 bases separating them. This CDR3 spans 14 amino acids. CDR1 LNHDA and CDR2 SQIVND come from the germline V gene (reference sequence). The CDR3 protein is CASTSTGTAEKLFF. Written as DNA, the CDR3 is TGTGCCAGTACCTCCACCGGGACCGCTGAAAAACTGTTTTTT.